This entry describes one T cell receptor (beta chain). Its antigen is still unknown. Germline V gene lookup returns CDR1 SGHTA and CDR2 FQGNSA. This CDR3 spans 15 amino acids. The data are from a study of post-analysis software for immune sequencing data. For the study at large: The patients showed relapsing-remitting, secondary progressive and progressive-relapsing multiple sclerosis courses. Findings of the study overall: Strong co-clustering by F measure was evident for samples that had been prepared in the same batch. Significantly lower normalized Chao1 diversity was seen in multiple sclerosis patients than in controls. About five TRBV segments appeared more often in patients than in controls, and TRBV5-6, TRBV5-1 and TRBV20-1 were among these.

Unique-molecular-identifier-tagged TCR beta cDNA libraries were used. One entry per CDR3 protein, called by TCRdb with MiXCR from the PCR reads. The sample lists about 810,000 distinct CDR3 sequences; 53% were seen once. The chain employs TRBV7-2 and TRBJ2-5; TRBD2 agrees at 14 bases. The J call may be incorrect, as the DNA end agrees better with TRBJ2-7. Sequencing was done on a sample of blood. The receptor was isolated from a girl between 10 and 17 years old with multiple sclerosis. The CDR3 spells CASSVGTSGGYEQYF. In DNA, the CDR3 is TGTGCCAGCAGCGTTGGGACTAGCGGGGGATACGAGCAGTACTTC.